Sequencing of this T cell receptor beta chain was carried out in a study of blood T cell repertoires in COVID-19. Study-level background: Some COVID-19 samples were acute and others convalescent; all came from the United States, Italy and Spain. PBMCs, B-cell-depleted T cells, or T cells were the source of the cDNA or gDNA that made up the material.

Original processing notes: Reference gene primer amplification yielded estimated nucleated cell counts. The data were produced by immunoSEQ multiplex PCR, yet TCRdb's version contains in-frame clones alone and is incomplete. V, J and clone size derive from that table, while D and trimming were established from the DNA sequence. The sample lists some 190,000 clones; around nine tenths were seen once. Germline V lookup: CDR1 SGHRS, CDR2 YFSETQ. There are 15 residues in the CDR3. The germline V and J ends were trimmed by 3 bases and 1 base, with 13 bases remaining between them. This clone has just one count.

The receptor comes from a man aged 18 to 30 with active or convalescent COVID-19. The chain links TRBV5-1 to TRBJ2-5; D is possibly TRBD2 (7 bases). Sequenced: peripheral blood. CDR3: CASSWGGQGQETQYF. CDR3 in DNA: TGCGCCAGCAGCTGGGGGGGCCAGGGCCAAGAGACCCAGTACTTC.